This T cell receptor (beta chain) came from a study of blood T cell repertoires in COVID-19. Turning to the study itself: The study drew acute and convalescent COVID-19 samples from the United States, Italy and Spain. PBMCs, B-cell-depleted T cells, or T cells provided the cDNA or gDNA that made up the material.

The CDR3 loop spans 13 amino acids. Trimming shortened V by 1 base and J by 1 base, and 4 bases separated the two germline ends. Data came from immunoSEQ multiplex PCR; TCRdb stores just in-frame clones and leaves some out. The table shows roughly 140,000 clones, with about 80% occurring only once. This clonotype was sampled from a man aged 55 to 70 with acute or convalescent COVID-19. The material sequenced was peripheral blood. The genes are TRBV12-3 or TRBV12-4 and TRBJ2-5; D unresolved. The CDR3 DNA reads as TGTGCCAGCAGTTTAGGGAGCCAAGAGACCCAGTACTTC. Translating gives CASSLGSQETQYF.